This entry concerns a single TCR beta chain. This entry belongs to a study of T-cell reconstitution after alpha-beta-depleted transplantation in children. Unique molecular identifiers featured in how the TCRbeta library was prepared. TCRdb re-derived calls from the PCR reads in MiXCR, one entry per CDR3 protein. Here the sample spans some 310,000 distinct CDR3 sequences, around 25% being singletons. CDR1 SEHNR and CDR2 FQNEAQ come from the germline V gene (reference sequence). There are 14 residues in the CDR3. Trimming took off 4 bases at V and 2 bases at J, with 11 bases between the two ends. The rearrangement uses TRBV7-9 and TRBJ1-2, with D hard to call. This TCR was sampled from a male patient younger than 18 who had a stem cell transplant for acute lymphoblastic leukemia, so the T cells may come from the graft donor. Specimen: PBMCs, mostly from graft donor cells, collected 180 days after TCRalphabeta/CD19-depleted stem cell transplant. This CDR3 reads CASSSKALNYGYTF. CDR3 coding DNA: TGTGCCAGCAGCTCCAAGGCCCTCAACTATGGCTACACCTTC.